This T cell receptor (beta chain) was sequenced in a study of blood T cell repertoires in COVID-19. Whole-study context: Acute and convalescent COVID-19 specimens originated in the United States, Italy and Spain. Nucleic acid was either cDNA or gDNA, and it came from T cells, B-cell-depleted T cells, or PBMCs.

Methods used by the authors: By means of reference gene primer amplification, nucleated cell counts were estimated. Only in-frame clones appear in the TCRdb table, and some are missing; sequencing was by immunoSEQ multiplex PCR. The DNA was the basis for D and trimming; V, J and clone size are from that table. This sample carries about 220,000 clones, roughly 82% of them seen once, and the ten largest clones take 9.7%. This sequence originates from a man between 50 and 59 years old with active or convalescent COVID-19. Material for sequencing was peripheral blood.

The CDR3: CASSLAGGFEKLFF. The CDR3 region has the DNA TGTGCCAGCAGCTTGGCAGGGGGCTTTGAAAAACTGTTTTTT. The rearrangement uses TRBV5-4 and TRBJ1-4, with 8 bases matching TRBD1. The germline V gene encodes CDR1 SGHNT and CDR2 YYREEE (reference sequence). The V gene end was trimmed by 0 bases and the J gene end by 7 bases; junction bases not matched to a gene: 2. The CDR3 runs 14 residues. The full variable domain, rest sourced from reference TRBV5-4 and TRBJ1-4, is ETGVTQSPTHLIKTRGQQVTLRCSSQSGHNTVSWYQQALGQGPQFIFQYYREEENGRGNFPPRFSGLQFPNYSSELNVNALELDDSALYLCASSLAGGFEKLFFGSGTQLSVL.